This T cell receptor (beta chain) emerged from a study of neurological immune-mediated disorders. cDNA was made by 5'RACE with 10-nucleotide random UMIs. TCRdb called the 5' RACE reads again in MiXCR, with one record for every CDR3 protein. The top ten hold 3.5% to 4% of the sample, which has 35,000 to 40,000 distinct CDR3 sequences, approximately 10% seen once. This CDR3 spans 16 amino acids. Germline loops: CDR1 SEHNR, CDR2 FQNEAQ (reference sequence). The V end lost 1 base, the J end lost 3 bases, and 10 bases lay between the germline ends. Each sorted-subset library came from 1 million CD4+ or CD8+ T cells.

Sequencing input: CD4+ T cells from blood. The chain has TRBV7-9 and TRBJ2-6; D is unclear. This TCR derives from a woman aged 25 to 39 with HTLV-1-associated myelopathy (HAM/TSP). The CDR3 nucleotides are TGTGCCAGCAGCTTAGGGAGAAGTTATGGGGCCAACGTCCTGACTTTC. This encodes CASSLGRSYGANVLTF.